This T cell receptor beta chain was identified during a study of cytomegalovirus exposure and HLA in healthy donors. PCR primers comprised 60 Vbeta and 13 Jbeta primers. Only in-frame clones appear in the TCRdb table, and some are missing; sequencing was by immunoSEQ multiplex PCR. Of just under 95,000 clones listed, approximately 77% are singletons. Germline CDR1 MNHEY, CDR2 SVGAGI. V was pared by 6 bases and J by 4 bases, with 5 bases of the junction left unmatched. The CDR3 is 15 amino acids. This rearrangement joins TRBV6-5 to TRBJ2-2, with TRBD2 identical over 10 bases. The sequenced material came from PBMCs. The sequence derives from a human donor in good health. The CDR3 sequence: CASRLTSGPTGELFF. DNA of the CDR3: TGTGCCAGCAGATTGACTAGCGGGCCCACCGGGGAGCTGTTTTTT.